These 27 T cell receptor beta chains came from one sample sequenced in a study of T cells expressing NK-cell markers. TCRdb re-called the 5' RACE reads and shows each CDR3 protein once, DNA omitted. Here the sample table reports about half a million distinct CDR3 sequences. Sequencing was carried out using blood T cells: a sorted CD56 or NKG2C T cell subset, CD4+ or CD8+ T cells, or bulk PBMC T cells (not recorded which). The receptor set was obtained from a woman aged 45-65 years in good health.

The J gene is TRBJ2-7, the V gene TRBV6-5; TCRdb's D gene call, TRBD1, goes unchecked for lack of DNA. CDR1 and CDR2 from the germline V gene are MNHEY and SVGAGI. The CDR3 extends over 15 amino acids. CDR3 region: CASSRRDRGTYEQYF.

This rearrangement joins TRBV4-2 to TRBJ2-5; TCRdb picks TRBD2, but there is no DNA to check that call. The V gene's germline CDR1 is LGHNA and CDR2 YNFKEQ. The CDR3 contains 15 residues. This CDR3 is CASSQEFRALMTQYF.

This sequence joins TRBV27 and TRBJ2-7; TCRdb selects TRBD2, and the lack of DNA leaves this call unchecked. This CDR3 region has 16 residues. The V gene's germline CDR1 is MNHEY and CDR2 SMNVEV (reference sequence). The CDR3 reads CASSLSGTSGSYEQYF.

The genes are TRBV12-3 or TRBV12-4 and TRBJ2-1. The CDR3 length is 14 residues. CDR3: CASRLSRMTNEQFF.

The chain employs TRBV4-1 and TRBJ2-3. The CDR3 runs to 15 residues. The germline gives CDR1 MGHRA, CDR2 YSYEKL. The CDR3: CASSPDATSTDTQYF.

CDR3 sequence: CASSSGLGESTDTQYF. The rearrangement uses TRBV7-2 and TRBJ2-3; TCRdb returns TRBD2, unconfirmable since there is no DNA. Germline CDR1 and CDR2: SGHTA and FQGNSA. This CDR3 has 16 amino acids.

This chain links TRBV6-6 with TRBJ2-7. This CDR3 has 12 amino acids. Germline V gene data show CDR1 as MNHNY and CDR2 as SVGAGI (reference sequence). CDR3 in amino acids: CASSLLATEQYF.

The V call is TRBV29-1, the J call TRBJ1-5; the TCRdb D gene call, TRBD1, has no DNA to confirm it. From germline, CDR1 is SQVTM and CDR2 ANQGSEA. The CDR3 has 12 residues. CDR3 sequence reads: CSAGQSGQPQHF. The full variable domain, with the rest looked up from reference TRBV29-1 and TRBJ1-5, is SAVISQKPSRDICQRGTSLTIQCQVDSQVTMMFWYRQQPGQSLTLIATANQGSEATYESGFVIDKFPISRPNLTFSTLTVSNMSPEDSSIYLCSAGQSGQPQHFGDGTRLSIL.

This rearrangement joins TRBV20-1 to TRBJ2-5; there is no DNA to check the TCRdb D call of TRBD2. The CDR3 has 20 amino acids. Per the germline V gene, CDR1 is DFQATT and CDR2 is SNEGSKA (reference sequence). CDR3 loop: CSARDFGPDRDSGRSETQYF.

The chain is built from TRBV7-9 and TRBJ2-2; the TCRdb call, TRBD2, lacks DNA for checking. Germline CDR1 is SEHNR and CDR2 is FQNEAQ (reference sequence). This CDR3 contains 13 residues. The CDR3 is CASSLGTTRELFF.

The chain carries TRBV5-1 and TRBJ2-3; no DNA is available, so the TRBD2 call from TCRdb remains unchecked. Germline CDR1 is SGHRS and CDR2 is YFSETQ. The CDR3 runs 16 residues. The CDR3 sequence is CASSLEGTSGMNTQYF.

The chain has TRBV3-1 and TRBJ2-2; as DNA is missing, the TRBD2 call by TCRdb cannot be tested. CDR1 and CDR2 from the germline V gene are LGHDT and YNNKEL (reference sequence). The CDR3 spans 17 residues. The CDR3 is CASSQESGLAGTGELFF.

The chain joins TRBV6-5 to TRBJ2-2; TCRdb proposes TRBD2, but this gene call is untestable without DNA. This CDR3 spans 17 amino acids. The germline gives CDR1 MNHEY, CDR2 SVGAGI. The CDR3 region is CASSYSASGIGTGELFF.

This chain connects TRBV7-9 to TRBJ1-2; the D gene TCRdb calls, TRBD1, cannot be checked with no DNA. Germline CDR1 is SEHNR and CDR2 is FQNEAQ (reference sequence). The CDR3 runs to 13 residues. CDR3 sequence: CASSRQGQEPYTF.

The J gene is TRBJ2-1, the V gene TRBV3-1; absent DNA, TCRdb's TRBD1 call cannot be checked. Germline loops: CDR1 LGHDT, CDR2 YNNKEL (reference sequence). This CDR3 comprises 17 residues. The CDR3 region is CASSQVVGHRAGNEQFF.

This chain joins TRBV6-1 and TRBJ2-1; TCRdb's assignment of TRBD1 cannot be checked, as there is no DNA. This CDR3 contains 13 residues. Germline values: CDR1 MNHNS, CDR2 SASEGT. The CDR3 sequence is CASSEPGKYEQFF.

CDR3 region: CASTSPGQGRTEAFF. V usage is TRBV6-5 and J usage is TRBJ1-1; TCRdb calls TRBD1, which cannot be checked without DNA. CDR3 length: 15 residues. CDR1 and CDR2 from the germline V gene are MNHEY and SVGAGI.

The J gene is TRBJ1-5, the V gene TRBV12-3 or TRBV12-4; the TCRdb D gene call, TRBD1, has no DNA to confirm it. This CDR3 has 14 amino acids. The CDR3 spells CASSSPGSNQPQHF.

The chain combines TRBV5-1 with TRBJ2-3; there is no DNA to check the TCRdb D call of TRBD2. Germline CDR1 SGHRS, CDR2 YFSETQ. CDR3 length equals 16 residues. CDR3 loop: CASSLERGGSTDTQYF.

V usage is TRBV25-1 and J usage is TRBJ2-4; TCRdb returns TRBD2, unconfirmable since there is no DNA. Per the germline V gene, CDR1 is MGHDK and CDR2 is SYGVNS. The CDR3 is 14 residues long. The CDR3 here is CASSSGNPKNIQYF.

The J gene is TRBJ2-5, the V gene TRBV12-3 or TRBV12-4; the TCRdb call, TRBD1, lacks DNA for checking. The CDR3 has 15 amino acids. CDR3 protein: CASSSGPPWKETQYF.

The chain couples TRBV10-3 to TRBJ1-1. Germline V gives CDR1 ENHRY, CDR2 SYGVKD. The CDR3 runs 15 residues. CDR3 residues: CAISERRYSGTEAFF.

CDR3 sequence: CASSPRELAYNEQFF. The V and J genes are TRBV3-1 and TRBJ2-1; there is no DNA to check the TCRdb D call of TRBD2. The germline gives CDR1 LGHDT, CDR2 YNNKEL (reference sequence). The CDR3 spans 15 residues.

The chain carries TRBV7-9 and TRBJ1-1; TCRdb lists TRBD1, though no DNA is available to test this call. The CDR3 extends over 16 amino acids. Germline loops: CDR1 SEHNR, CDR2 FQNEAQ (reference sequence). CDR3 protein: CASRDGLDRANTEAFF.

The CDR3 reads CASSGTGGIRETQYF. This rearrangement joins TRBV5-1 to TRBJ2-5; TCRdb calls TRBD1, which cannot be checked without DNA. The germline V gene has CDR1 SGHRS and CDR2 YFSETQ. CDR3 length: 15 residues.

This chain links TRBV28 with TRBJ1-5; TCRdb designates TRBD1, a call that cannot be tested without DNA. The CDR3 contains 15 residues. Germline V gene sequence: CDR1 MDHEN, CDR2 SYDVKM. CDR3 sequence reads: CASSWVQGNNQPQHF.

CDR3 residues: CAWSSNGGFQAAFF. V and J are TRBV30 and TRBJ1-1; TCRdb designates TRBD1, a call that cannot be tested without DNA. CDR1 and CDR2 from the germline V gene are GTSNPN and SVGIG (reference sequence). The CDR3 totals 14 residues.